A selection of T cell receptor beta chains follows, all from one sample in a study of CD8+CD57+ T cells in acquired aplastic anemia. TCRdb re-analysed the reads in MiXCR, keeping a single row per CDR3 protein. The profile shows some 150,000 distinct CDR3 sequences, about 48% of them singletons. Sequencing input: sorted CD4+, CD8+, or CD8+CD57+ T cells (not recorded which) from PBMCs. The receptors derive from a human donor with aplastic anemia. CDR3s include the opening cysteine and the closing phenylalanine or tryptophan. Each record gives: clone size, J gene, D gene, V gene, CDR3 protein, CDR3 DNA. The D gene is left open where the match is weak. Only part of the rows carry a size: once, few, many, or a class if the clone is expanded.

>.|TRBJ2-7|.|TRBV10-3
CAISESNSPGQYF
TGTGCCATCAGTGAGTCTAACAGTCCGGGGCAGTACTTC
>few|TRBJ1-1|TRBD1|TRBV2
CASSSLRTGVEAFF
TGTGCCAGCAGCTCCCTAAGGACAGGCGTGGAAGCTTTCTTT
>.|TRBJ2-7|TRBD1|TRBV9
CASSVGTGVYEQYF
TGTGCCAGCAGCGTAGGAACAGGGGTGTACGAGCAGTACTTC
>.|TRBJ1-1|.|TRBV28
CASLSDWVGSEAFF
TGTGCCAGCCTCTCAGACTGGGTAGGCTCTGAAGCTTTCTTT
>many|TRBJ2-7|TRBD1|TRBV4-1
CASSQDDRGPAYEQYF
TGCGCCAGCAGCCAGGACGACAGGGGGCCGGCCTACGAGCAGTACTTC
>.|TRBJ2-3|.|TRBV18
CASSPPDSGPTDTQYF
TGTGCCAGCTCACCACCGGACAGCGGGCCCACAGATACGCAGTATTTT
>.|TRBJ2-7|.|TRBV4-1
CASSQEWGRSYEQYF
TGCGCCAGCAGCCAAGAATGGGGGAGATCCTACGAGCAGTACTTC
>.|TRBJ2-5|TRBD2|TRBV20-1
CSATGTSDETQYF
TGCAGTGCTACCGGGACTAGTGACGAGACCCAGTACTTC
>many|TRBJ1-1|.|TRBV9
CASSHSGGDGGTEAFF
TGTGCCAGCAGCCATAGCGGTGGGGATGGTGGCACTGAAGCTTTCTTT
>.|TRBJ1-2|TRBD1|TRBV10-1
CASSESMPGTGGRYTF
TGCGCCAGCAGTGAGTCGATGCCCGGGACAGGGGGCCGATACACCTTC
>few|TRBJ2-2|TRBD2|TRBV9
CASSVSGGAKTGELFF
TGTGCCAGCAGCGTTAGCGGGGGGGCGAAAACCGGGGAGCTGTTTTTT
>.|TRBJ1-1|.|TRBV24-1
CATSDPGYTEAFF
TGTGCCACCAGTGACCCCGGTTACACTGAAGCTTTCTTT
>.|TRBJ2-7|TRBD1|TRBV11-2
CASSPRTGVNEQYF
TGTGCCAGCAGCCCGCGGACAGGGGTGAACGAGCAGTACTTC
>many|TRBJ1-3|.|TRBV20-1
CSARTEGGNTIYF
TGCAGTGCTAGAACGGAGGGGGGAAACACCATATATTTT
>.|TRBJ2-1|TRBD2|TRBV6-2/TRBV6-3
CASSYRASGGSPYNEQLF
TGTGCCAGCAGTTACAGGGCTAGCGGGGGGAGCCCCTACAATGAGCAGCTCTTC
>.|TRBJ1-1|.|TRBV2
CASSVDGVEAFF
TGTGCCAGCAGTGTGGACGGCGTTGAAGCTTTCTTT
>many|TRBJ2-7|.|TRBV6-1
CASSRGNEQYF
TGTGCCAGCAGCCGGGGGAACGAGCAGTACTTC
>many|TRBJ1-1|TRBD1|TRBV10-3
CAISESTRDRATEAFF
TGTGCCATCAGTGAGTCGACCCGGGACAGGGCCACTGAAGCTTTCTTT
>.|TRBJ2-7|TRBD2|TRBV5-8
CASSSREVDYEQYF
TGTGCCAGCAGCTCCCGGGAGGTGGACTACGAGCAGTACTTC
>.|TRBJ2-2|.|TRBV14
CASSQSGVGELFF
TGTGCCAGCAGCCAATCGGGGGTTGGGGAGCTGTTTTTT
>few|TRBJ2-7|.|TRBV29-1
CSVGGRGPTYEQYF
TGCAGCGTAGGTGGGCGAGGGCCGACCTACGAGCAGTACTTC
>.|TRBJ2-5|.|TRBV10-3
CAIWGGQQDGTQYF
TGTGCCATCTGGGGGGGACAGCAGGACGGGACCCAGTACTTC
>many|TRBJ1-1|.|TRBV2
CASAGPEAFF
TGTGCCAGCGCAGGACCTGAAGCTTTCTTT
>.|TRBJ1-2|.|TRBV6-5
CASSSRVSGYTF
TGTGCCAGCAGTTCCAGGGTGAGCGGCTACACCTTC
>few|TRBJ2-4|.|TRBV12-3/TRBV12-4
CASRGGGRENIQYF
TGTGCCAGCAGGGGGGGGGGCCGGGAAAACATTCAGTACTTC
>many|TRBJ2-7|.|TRBV29-1
CSVKGGNSYEQYF
TGCAGCGTTAAGGGGGGCAACTCCTACGAGCAGTACTTC
>.|TRBJ2-7|.|TRBV7-9
CASSRAGEQYF
TGTGCCAGCAGCCGAGCGGGCGAGCAGTACTTC
>.|TRBJ2-5|TRBD2|TRBV20-1
CSARGGVRWQETLYF
TGCAGCGCTCGGGGGGGCGTTCGGTGGCAAGAGACCCTGTACTTC
>.|TRBJ1-2|.|TRBV7-9
CASSLDVVLGYTF
TGTGCCAGCAGCTTGGACGTGGTTCTAGGCTACACCTTC
>.|TRBJ1-6|.|TRBV20-1
CSAREITGPNLYNSPLHF
TGCAGTGCTAGAGAAATAACAGGTCCGAACCTCTATAATTCACCCCTCCACTTT
>.|TRBJ2-5|TRBD2|TRBV7-3
CASSLAGEGTQYF
TGTGCCAGCAGTCTGGCGGGAGAGGGAACCCAGTACTTC
>many|TRBJ1-1|.|TRBV6-5
CASSYPEGTEAFF
TGTGCCAGCAGTTACCCCGAGGGTACTGAAGCTTTCTTT
>once|TRBJ2-3|TRBD2|TRBV7-6
CASSLGRGETTDTQYF
TGTGCCAGCAGCTTAGGGCGGGGGGAGACCACAGATACGCAGTATTTT
>.|TRBJ2-7|.|TRBV5-1
CASSDPGESDYEQYF
TGCGCCAGCAGCGATCCAGGGGAGTCCGACTACGAGCAGTACTTC
>few|TRBJ1-4|.|TRBV5-1
CASSLTGRFTPLEKLFF
TGCGCCAGCAGCTTGACAGGGCGGTTTACTCCCCTTGAAAAACTGTTTTTT
>few|TRBJ1-6|.|TRBV10-3
CAMSGTAWGSPLHF
TGTGCCATGTCTGGGACGGCCTGGGGTTCACCCCTCCACTTT
>.|TRBJ2-3|.|TRBV20-1
CSAISEVTQYF
TGCAGTGCTATAAGCGAGGTTACGCAGTATTTT
>.|TRBJ1-2|.|TRBV24-1
CATQDPLANYGYTF
TGTGCCACCCAGGACCCGCTAGCTAACTATGGCTACACCTTC
>once|TRBJ2-3|.|TRBV9
CASSSGQTDTQYF
TGTGCCAGCAGCTCAGGACAGACAGATACGCAGTATTTT
>.|TRBJ2-7|TRBD2|TRBV29-1
CNVEEGLAHHEQYF
TGCAACGTTGAAGAGGGACTAGCTCACCACGAGCAGTACTTC
>.|TRBJ2-7|TRBD1|TRBV7-7
CASRTPGGSYEQYF
TGTGCTAGCAGAACTCCAGGGGGATCCTACGAGCAGTACTTC
>.|TRBJ2-7|.|TRBV6-4
CASSEAVSYEQYF
TGTGCCAGCAGTGAGGCAGTCTCCTACGAGCAGTACTTC
>few|TRBJ2-6|TRBD1|TRBV16
CASSHVGQLSGANVLTF
TGTGCCAGCAGCCACGTGGGACAGCTCTCTGGGGCCAACGTCCTGACTTTC
>many|TRBJ2-1|TRBD2|TRBV15
CATNPRSGAYNEQFF
TGTGCCACCAACCCGAGGAGCGGGGCCTACAATGAGCAGTTCTTC
>.|TRBJ1-2|.|TRBV2
CASSQMGAGVYGYTF
TGTGCCAGCAGCCAAATGGGGGCTGGGGTTTATGGCTACACCTTC
>.|TRBJ1-6|.|TRBV7-6
CASSLGENSPLHF
TGTGCCAGCAGCTTAGGAGAGAATTCACCCCTCCACTTT
>.|TRBJ1-5|.|TRBV2
CASSGQNNQPQHF
TGTGCCAGCAGTGGACAGAACAATCAGCCCCAGCATTTT
>.|TRBJ1-2|.|TRBV10-3
CAISAYESNYGYTF
TGTGCCATCAGTGCCTATGAGTCTAACTATGGCTACACCTTC
>many|TRBJ1-1|.|TRBV5-6
CASSFVTEAFF
TGTGCCAGCAGCTTCGTGACTGAAGCTTTCTTT
>.|TRBJ2-3|TRBD1|TRBV10-3
CAISESGTGVDTQYF
TGTGCCATCAGTGAGTCAGGGACAGGGGTAGATACGCAGTATTTT
>many|TRBJ1-1|TRBD1|TRBV2
CASKLQLSGGQAEAFF
TGTGCCAGCAAGCTTCAATTGAGTGGGGGACAGGCTGAAGCTTTCTTT
>.|TRBJ2-2|.|TRBV6-5
CASSYSPTGELFF
TGTGCCAGCAGTTACTCCCCCACCGGGGAGCTGTTTTTT